This T cell receptor (beta chain) was profiled in a study of cytomegalovirus exposure and HLA in healthy donors. The PCR made use of 60 Vbeta and 13 Jbeta primers. TCRdb's copy holds only in-frame clones and misses some; the assay was immunoSEQ multiplex PCR. The sample lists more than 50,000 clones, approximately 70% seen once, with roughly a fifth in the top ten. The CDR3 has 14 amino acids. Germline CDR1 reads MGHDK; CDR2 reads SYGVNS. About this clone: A far bigger clonotype differs at one base, so this is likely a read error. Other DNA sequences in the same sample also yield this CDR3.

The rearrangement joins TRBV25-1 to TRBJ1-1; no definite D call. Sequenced sample: PBMCs. The TCR sequence derives from a woman between 55 and 75 years old in good health and CMV-seropositive. This CDR3 is CASSAAGWDTEAFF. The DNA of the CDR3 is TGCGCCAGCAGTGCGGCAGGTTGGGACACTGAAGCTTTCTTT.